This T cell receptor beta chain was recorded in a study of control samples from healthy donors and cancer patients. The CDR3 contains 15 residues. V was shortened by 1 base and J by 0 bases, with 7 bases between the two germline ends. Germline CDR1 and CDR2: LGHDT and YNNKEL (reference sequence). Data came from immunoSEQ multiplex PCR; TCRdb stores just in-frame clones and leaves some out. Of about 110,000 clones detected, about 89% appear once; the ten largest clones hold under 20%. Sequenced input: blood. The chain uses TRBV3-1 (or the pseudogene TRBV3-2) and TRBJ1-5, with D unresolved. This TCR derives from a woman aged 45-65 years in good health. CDR3 region: CASSQGGNSNQPQHF. CDR3 nucleotide sequence: TGTGCCAGCAGCCAAGGCGGGAATAGCAATCAGCCCCAGCATTTT.